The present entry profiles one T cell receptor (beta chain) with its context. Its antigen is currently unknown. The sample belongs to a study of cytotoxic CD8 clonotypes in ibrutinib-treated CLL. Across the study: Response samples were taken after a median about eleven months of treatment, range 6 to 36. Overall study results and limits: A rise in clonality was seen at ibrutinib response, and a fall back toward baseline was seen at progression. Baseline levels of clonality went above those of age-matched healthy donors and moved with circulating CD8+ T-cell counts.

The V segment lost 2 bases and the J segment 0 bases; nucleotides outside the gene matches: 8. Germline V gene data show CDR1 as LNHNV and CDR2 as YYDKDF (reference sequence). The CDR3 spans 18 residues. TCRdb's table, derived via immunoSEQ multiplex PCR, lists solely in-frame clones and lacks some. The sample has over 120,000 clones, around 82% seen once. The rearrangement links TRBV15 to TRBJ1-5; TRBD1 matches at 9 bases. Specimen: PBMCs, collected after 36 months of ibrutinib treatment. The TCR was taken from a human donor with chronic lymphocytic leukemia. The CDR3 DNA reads TGTGCCACCAGCAGAACTGGGACAGGGACCTATAGCAATCAGCCCCAGCATTTT. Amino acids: CATSRTGTGTYSNQPQHF.